The 14 T cell receptor beta chains below were found in one sample sequenced in a study of cytomegalovirus exposure and HLA in healthy donors. PCR involved 60 Vbeta and 13 Jbeta primers. Libraries were prepared by immunoSEQ multiplex PCR; TCRdb keeps only in-frame clonotypes and omits some of them. The sample carries about 190,000 clones, roughly 83% recorded once. The sequenced sample consisted of PBMCs. These receptors were taken from a boy younger than 18 in good health and CMV-seronegative.

The V gene is TRBV29-1, the J gene TRBJ2-1; 12 positions agree with TRBD2. The germline gives CDR1 SQVTM, CDR2 ANQGSEA. The trim removed 7 bases at V and 4 bases at J, leaving 2 bases unmatched. This CDR3 has 13 residues. CDR3 protein: CSALAGGYNEQFF. CDR3 bases: TGCAGCGCGCTAGCGGGAGGGTACAATGAGCAGTTCTTC.

V gene TRBV5-1 combines with J gene TRBJ2-3; TRBD2 agrees at 10 bases. V lost 3 bases to trimming and J lost 12 bases; unmatched junction nucleotides: 7. The length of the CDR3 is 13 residues. CDR1 is SGHRS and CDR2 is YFSETQ in the germline V gene. The CDR3 nucleotides are TGCGCCAGCAGCTCACACCTAGCGGGGGAACAGTATTTT. Its protein product is CASSSHLAGEQYF.

V and J are TRBV27 and TRBJ2-7; 7 bases align to TRBD1. The CDR3 spans 13 residues. Looked up from germline, CDR1 is MNHEY and CDR2 is SMNVEV (reference sequence). V was pared by 4 bases and J by 3 bases, with 3 bases of the junction left unmatched. The CDR3 loop reads CASSWGQFYEQYF. The CDR3 bases are TGTGCCAGCAGTTGGGGACAGTTCTACGAGCAGTACTTC.

In the case of this clone: Other nucleotide sequences from this sample produce the same CDR3. The chain joins TRBV29-1 to TRBJ1-1; D gene uncertain. In germline, CDR1 is SQVTM, CDR2 ANQGSEA. Trimming cost V 5 bases and J 5 bases, with 9 bases left between them. CDR3 length: 11 amino acids. The CDR3 spells CSVHRGTEAFF. Written as DNA, the CDR3 is TGCAGCGTTCACAGAGGGACTGAAGCTTTCTTT.

This chain joins TRBV11-2 and TRBJ2-1; 12 nucleotides line up with TRBD2. The CDR3 sequence is 15 residues long. Unmatched junction bases numbered 8, after V lost 5 bases and J lost 9 bases. CDR1 is SGHAT, CDR2 FQNNGV, per germline. The CDR3 reads CASSIGTSGSVEQFF. CDR3 DNA: TGTGCCAGCAGCATCGGGACTAGCGGGTCAGTTGAGCAGTTCTTC.

The J gene is TRBJ1-2, the V gene TRBV30, with D unclear. The ends were cut back, 4 bases at V and 4 bases at J, with 13 bases in the middle. Germline V gene data show CDR1 as GTSNPN and CDR2 as SVGIG (reference sequence). The CDR3 has 13 residues. The CDR3 bases are TGTGCCTGGACCCGAGAGTCTCGCTATGGCTACACCTTC. Translated, it gives CAWTRESRYGYTF.

This CDR3 reads CASSLGVAGGWRTGELFF. CDR3 coding DNA: TGTGCCAGCAGCTTAGGAGTCGCGGGGGGCTGGCGCACCGGGGAGCTGTTTTTT. V is TRBV11-2 and J is TRBJ2-2, with 8 bases aligning to TRBD2. Trimming cost V 1 base and J 4 bases; bases outside gene matches: 11. Germline CDR1 is SGHAT and CDR2 is FQNNGV. The CDR3 has 18 residues.

This clone has only a few counts. The chain links TRBV4-1 to TRBJ1-1, with D perhaps matching TRBD1 (5 bases). The CDR3 runs to 16 residues. V lost 1 base to trimming and J lost 4 bases, with 16 bases between them. Germline V gene data show CDR1 as MGHRA and CDR2 as YSYEKL. Here the CDR3 reads CASSQVSTGLGTEAFF. CDR3 nucleotide sequence: TGCGCCAGCAGCCAAGTTTCTACGGGACTGGGCACTGAAGCTTTCTTT.

J is TRBJ2-1 and V is TRBV5-6, with D perhaps matching TRBD1 (5 bases). Between the trimmed V and J ends, which lost 2 bases and 3 bases, there was a span of 15 bases. Germline values: CDR1 SGHDT, CDR2 YYEEEE. The CDR3 contains 16 residues. CDR3 sequence reads: CASSFRGALHYNEQFF. The CDR3 DNA sequence: TGTGCCAGCAGCTTTAGGGGCGCTTTACACTACAATGAGCAGTTCTTC.

This clone has just a few counts. An end of the junction does not agree with germline; a read error may underlie this. The rearrangement joins TRBV6-5 to TRBJ1-1; TRBD1 aligns across 10 bases. This CDR3 comprises 13 residues. Looked up from germline, CDR1 is MNHEY and CDR2 is SVGAGI. The CDR3, as DNA: TGTGCCAGCAAGGGACAGGGGAGGGTTCTCCCCTATTTT. Translated, it gives CASKGQGRVLPYF.

This rearrangement joins TRBV6-6 to TRBJ2-7, with a possible D match to TRBD1 (6 bases). Germline values: CDR1 MNHNY, CDR2 SVGAGI (reference sequence). Trimming removed 4 bases at V and 1 base at J, with 14 bases between. The CDR3 runs 15 residues. The CDR3 protein is CASSSYADSSYEQYF. CDR3 nucleotides: TGTGCCAGCAGTTCGTACGCGGACAGTTCCTACGAGCAGTACTTC.

This clone was found once. The chain couples TRBV14 to TRBJ1-2, with TRBD1 matching 7 bases. The J segment lost 4 bases and the V segment lost 7 bases, leaving 15 bases of the junction unmatched. Germline V gives CDR1 SGHDN, CDR2 FVKESK. The CDR3 runs 16 residues. CDR3 nucleotides: TGTGCCAGCACCCAGACGGTAGGGGGCCGGCGCTATGGCTACACCTTC. Its protein product is CASTQTVGGRRYGYTF.

This rearrangement joins TRBV11-2 to TRBJ2-1; 8 bases agree with TRBD1. Germline V gene data show CDR1 as SGHAT and CDR2 as FQNNGV. J was trimmed by 2 bases and V by 5 bases; bases with no gene match: 8. The CDR3 is 16 amino acids. The CDR3 here is CASSLYRDRPYNEQFF. The CDR3 DNA reads TGTGCCAGCAGCCTATACCGGGACAGGCCCTACAATGAGCAGTTCTTC.

This chain links TRBV9 with TRBJ2-7, with unresolved D. This CDR3 is built from 15 residues. The germline V and J ends were trimmed by 0 bases and 3 bases, with 13 bases remaining between them. Germline V gives CDR1 SGDLS, CDR2 YYNGEE. As DNA, the CDR3 is TGTGCCAGCAGCGTAGATCACAGCCCTCGCTACGAGCAGTACTTC. This sequence encodes CASSVDHSPRYEQYF.